This TCR beta chain emerged from a study of lymphopenia after photon versus proton radiotherapy. Regarding the study as a whole: Better survival with proton therapy was suggested as possible, not demonstrated.

Libraries were prepared by immunoSEQ multiplex PCR; TCRdb keeps only in-frame clonotypes and omits some of them. Seen here are around 70,000 clones, approximately 91% observed once, and the top ten hold approximately 2.6%. A word on this clone: Its cognate antigen is unknown.

This receptor was identified in a woman in her 70s with pancreatic cancer. Material: peripheral blood, obtained from a patient treated with photon-based radiotherapy.

The CDR3, as DNA: TGTGCCAGCAGCTTAGGGACGTCCGATGAGCAGTTCTTC. This translates into CASSLGTSDEQFF. The V call is TRBV7-2, the J call TRBJ2-1; unclear D gene. The CDR3 extends over 13 amino acids. V was pared by 1 base and J by 8 bases, with 9 bases between. Germline V gene sequence: CDR1 SGHTA, CDR2 FQGNSA.